This TCR beta chain emerged from a study of control samples from healthy donors and cancer patients. Method: immunoSEQ multiplex PCR; TCRdb's copy keeps in-frame clones and lacks some. The repertoire has roughly 370,000 clones, around 90% of them found once; the top ten carry 5% to 7%. The CDR3 covers 15 residues. The chain joins TRBV21-1 to TRBJ2-5; the table's D call, TRBD2, has no DNA check behind it. TRBV21-1 counts as a pseudogene. The clonotype was recovered from a man aged 35 to 55 with head and neck cancer. The sequencing input was PBMCs. The CDR3 reads CASSIKTSGAETQYF. Here the CDR3 DNA reads TGTGCCAGCAGCATCAAGACTAGCGGGGCAGAGACCCAGTACTTC.